The entry that follows covers one T cell receptor beta chain sequence. Its cognate antigen is unknown. Time point in this sample: cycle 4 day 1 (C4D1), after 6 weeks of nivolumab. The patients all showed relapse after autologous stem cell transplantation, while their brentuximab vedotin exposure varied. The data are from a study of PD-1 blockade in classical Hodgkin lymphoma. As for the study in general: Nivolumab 3 mg/kg was given intravenously every 2 weeks. Study-level findings and limits: CD4+ TCR diversity, unlike CD8+, climbed significantly by C4D1. Complete responders possessed baseline diversity comparable to newly diagnosed patients. Newly diagnosed patients reportedly trailed healthy donors in baseline TCR diversity.

Clones were read by immunoSEQ multiplex PCR, and TCRdb kept only the in-frame ones, dropping some. The sample includes around 57,000 clones, around nine tenths of them seen just once. The sequenced sample was peripheral blood mononuclear cells (PBMCs), obtained before the fourth cycle of nivolumab. The TCR was taken from a human donor with classical Hodgkin lymphoma.

CDR3 in DNA: TGTGCCAGCAGCCTTGCGGGGTCAGACGGAACCCAGTACTTC. It specifies CASSLAGSDGTQYF. The rearrangement links TRBV11-3 to TRBJ2-5; D might be TRBD2 (6 bases). V shed 5 bases and J shed 8 bases, with 18 bases lying between them. Germline CDR1 and CDR2: SGHNT and YENEEA. The CDR3 loop spans 14 amino acids.